The rows below give T cell receptor beta chains drawn from one sample of a study of CD8 T cells in ankylosing spondylitis. TCRdb reprocessed the 5' RACE reads via MiXCR and lists one record per CDR3 protein. Counted here are 200,000 to 300,000 distinct CDR3 sequences, less than 10% occurring once; the ten biggest clones make up approximately 7%. The sequenced sample consisted of blood, either unsorted or a sorted T cell fraction (not recorded which). The receptors stem from a male donor with ankylosing spondylitis or in good health (not recorded which). The CDR3 runs from the conserved cysteine through the conserved F or W. The D gene is left open where the match is weak. Not every row has a clone size; where given, it reads once, few, many or a size class.

TRBV2	TRBJ1-1	.	.	CASSAWRPNTEAFF	TGTGCCAGCAGTGCCTGGAGGCCGAACACTGAAGCTTTCTTT
TRBV3-1	TRBJ2-3	many	.	CASSRAIGASDPQYF	TGTGCCAGCAGCCGCGCTATAGGGGCCAGCGACCCGCAGTATTTT
TRBV7-9	TRBJ1-3	many	.	CASSFSTPIYF	TGTGCCAGCAGCTTTTCGACTCCCATATATTTT
TRBV7-2	TRBJ1-3	many	TRBD1	CASSLQGANSGNTIYF	TGTGCCAGCAGCTTACAGGGGGCCAACTCTGGAAACACCATATATTTT
TRBV5-1	TRBJ2-1	few	TRBD1	CASSSQGANYNEQFF	TGCGCCAGCAGCTCACAGGGGGCCAACTACAATGAGCAGTTCTTC
TRBV15	TRBJ1-2	many	TRBD1	CATSRPLTGYYGYTF	TGTGCCACCAGCAGACCCCTGACAGGGTACTATGGCTACACCTTC
TRBV20-1	TRBJ2-1	many	.	CSAKITGSDYNEQFF	TGCAGTGCAAAGATAACAGGGAGCGATTACAATGAGCAGTTCTTC
TRBV30	TRBJ1-1	many	.	CAWSPLAGEAFF	TGTGCCTGGAGTCCCCTTGCCGGCGAAGCTTTCTTT
TRBV12-3/TRBV12-4	TRBJ2-7	.	TRBD2	CASSSGTSFYEQYF	TGTGCCAGCAGCTCTGGGACTAGCTTCTACGAGCAGTACTTC
TRBV7-8	TRBJ1-6	few	.	CASSFQGKFNSPLHF	TGTGCCAGCAGCTTTCAGGGGAAGTTTAATTCACCCCTCCACTTT
TRBV7-8	TRBJ2-7	few	.	CASSLEAGRSYEQYF	TGTGCCAGCAGCTTAGAAGCGGGCCGATCCTACGAGCAGTACTTC
TRBV7-8	TRBJ1-5	few	.	CASSLRSQGGNQPQHF	TGTGCCAGCAGCTTAAGGTCCCAGGGCGGCAATCAGCCCCAGCATTTT
TRBV12-3/TRBV12-4	TRBJ1-2	few	.	CASTPGATGGYTF	TGTGCCAGCACCCCGGGCGCAACGGGGGGCTACACCTTC
TRBV27	TRBJ1-6	many	.	CASSPPGTNSPLHF	TGTGCCAGCAGTCCTCCCGGGACAAATTCACCCCTCCACTTT
TRBV20-1	TRBJ2-1	many	.	CSAKGPNEQFF	TGCAGTGCTAAGGGCCCCAATGAGCAGTTCTTC
TRBV6-6	TRBJ1-1	.	.	CASNPVNTEAFF	TGTGCCAGCAATCCGGTGAACACTGAAGCTTTCTTT
TRBV7-6	TRBJ1-2	many	.	CASSLAGDYEGDGYTF	TGTGCCAGCAGCTTAGCGGGGGACTACGAAGGGGATGGCTACACCTTC
TRBV20-1	TRBJ2-6	many	.	CSARNPGLRSGANVLTF	TGCAGTGCCCGGAACCCGGGACTCCGCTCTGGGGCCAACGTCCTGACTTTC
TRBV7-6	TRBJ2-7	many	.	CASGDGSYEQYF	TGTGCCAGCGGGGACGGCTCCTACGAGCAGTACTTC
TRBV12-3/TRBV12-4	TRBJ1-1	many	.	CASPAGGTPTDTEAFF	TGTGCCAGTCCAGCGGGGGGAACCCCAACGGACACTGAAGCTTTCTTT
TRBV20-1	TRBJ2-3	many	.	CSAFERNTDTQYF	TGCAGTGCATTTGAGCGGAACACAGATACGCAGTATTTT
TRBV7-6	TRBJ2-2	many	TRBD1	CASSLVGQGTGELFF	TGTGCCAGCAGCTTAGTGGGACAGGGGACCGGGGAGCTGTTTTTT
TRBV12-5	TRBJ2-5	.	TRBD1	CASGLVDRGREETQYF	TGTGCTAGTGGTTTGGTAGACAGGGGGCGAGAAGAGACCCAGTACTTC
TRBV7-7	TRBJ2-5	many	.	CASSPGGGAQETQYF	TGTGCTAGCAGCCCCGGAGGCGGGGCTCAAGAGACCCAGTACTTC
TRBV5-1	TRBJ2-1	many	TRBD2	CASSPLAGNYNEQFF	TGCGCCAGCAGCCCACTAGCGGGAAATTACAATGAGCAGTTCTTC
TRBV5-1	TRBJ1-1	many	.	CASSQMSLGNTEAFF	TGCGCCAGCAGCCAAATGAGTTTGGGGAACACTGAAGCTTTCTTT
TRBV13	TRBJ1-3	many	TRBD1	CASSSGTGNFGNTIYF	TGTGCCAGCAGCTCCGGGACAGGGAATTTTGGAAACACCATATATTTT
TRBV2	TRBJ1-6	many	TRBD1	CASNPDRGSPLHF	TGTGCCAGCAACCCCGACAGGGGTTCACCCCTCCACTTT
TRBV11-3	TRBJ2-1	many	.	CASSSSPGEQFF	TGTGCCAGCAGTTCGAGTCCTGGTGAGCAGTTCTTC
TRBV20-1	TRBJ1-5	many	.	CSAPGRENQPQHF	TGCAGTGCCCCGGGGCGGGAAAATCAGCCCCAGCATTTT
TRBV12-3/TRBV12-4	TRBJ2-5	many	.	CASSRSPQETQYF	TGTGCCAGCAGCCGAAGTCCCCAAGAGACCCAGTACTTC
TRBV10-3	TRBJ1-1	many	TRBD1	CAISEGEGATEAFF	TGTGCCATCAGTGAAGGAGAGGGGGCCACTGAAGCTTTCTTT
TRBV12-5	TRBJ2-2	.	TRBD1	CASGPGQGGNTGELFF	TGTGCTAGTGGTCCGGGACAGGGGGGGAACACCGGGGAGCTGTTTTTT